The 23 T cell receptor beta chains below all came from one sample that was sequenced in a study of T cells in Graves' hyperthyroidism and ophthalmopathy. TCR beta CDR3 sequences were amplified from RNA transcripts. TCR CDR3 regions were first amplified by RT-PCR with HTBI primers. Via MiXCR, TCRdb re-called the multiplex PCR reads, giving one row per CDR3 protein. The data hold about 640,000 distinct CDR3 sequences, with about 20% observed a single time. Sequencing was performed on blood. The receptor source for this set is a young man with Graves' ophthalmopathy.

At least ten counts were recorded for this clonotype. This chain joins TRBV5-5 and TRBJ2-3; TRBD2 is a possible D gene (6 bases). Germline loops: CDR1 SGHKS, CDR2 YYEKEE (reference sequence). The CDR3 sequence is 15 residues long. Trimming left V 4 bases short and J 2 bases short, with 14 bases between. In DNA, the CDR3 is TGTGCCAGCAGCACCGGGACTCAGCCCACAGATACGCAGTATTTT. It is translated as CASSTGTQPTDTQYF.

The rearrangement joins TRBV6-6 to TRBJ2-1, with D possibly being TRBD2 (6 bases). Per the germline V gene, CDR1 is MNHNY and CDR2 is SVGAGI (reference sequence). There are 16 residues in the CDR3. The V gene lost 2 bases and the J gene lost 5 bases, with 16 bases spanning the gap. CDR3 sequence: CASSYGRLWGDNEQFF. The CDR3 nucleotides read TGTGCCAGCAGTTACGGGCGCTTGTGGGGGGACAATGAGCAGTTCTTC.

This chain connects TRBV5-6 to TRBJ2-7; D is ambiguous. V was trimmed by 6 bases and J by 7 bases, leaving 11 bases between them. This CDR3 has 11 amino acids. CDR1 is SGHDT, CDR2 YYEEEE, per germline. DNA of the CDR3: TGTGCCAGCAAGGGTTCGTCGGAGCAGTACTTC. Translating it yields CASKGSSEQYF.

There are many counts of this clonotype. The V call is TRBV6-5, the J call TRBJ2-7; no definite D call. The V gene lost 0 bases and the J gene lost 4 bases, with 7 bases spanning the gap. Germline CDR1 MNHEY, CDR2 SVGAGI. There are 13 residues in the CDR3. In DNA, the CDR3 is TGTGCCAGCAGTTACTCGGGTGTTTACGAGCAGTACTTC. Its translation is CASSYSGVYEQYF.

As regards this clonotype: This may be a read error, as it is one base from a much larger clone. V and J are TRBV18 and TRBJ2-3; D possibly corresponds to TRBD1 (6 bases). This CDR3 is 15 amino acids long. CDR1 is KGHSH and CDR2 is LQKENI in the germline V gene. CDR3 DNA: TGTGTCAGCTCACCACAACAGGGCCAGGCAGATACGCAGTATTTT. This translates into CVSSPQQGQADTQYF.

This clonotype showed up many times. This chain connects TRBV7-3 to TRBJ2-5; D call uncertain. The CDR3 extends over 13 amino acids. Germline lookup yields CDR1 SGHTA and CDR2 FQGTGA. Trimming left V 5 bases short and J 5 bases short, with 12 bases between. CDR3 residues: CASSRALGETQYF. The CDR3 coding sequence is TGTGCCAGCAGCAGGGCCCTAGGGGAGACCCAGTACTTC.

V usage is TRBV12-3 or TRBV12-4 and J usage is TRBJ2-1; 14 bases are shared with TRBD2. The CDR3 runs 13 residues. The ends lost 9 bases at V and 8 bases at J; junction bases unmatched: 3. The CDR3 loop is CASGLAGGDEQFF. The CDR3 DNA follows: TGTGCCAGTGGACTAGCGGGAGGTGATGAGCAGTTCTTC.

The chain uses TRBV15 and TRBJ2-7; 7 bases line up with TRBD2. V lost 2 bases to trimming and J lost 9 bases; unmatched junction nucleotides: 13. Germline CDR1 is LNHNV and CDR2 is YYDKDF (reference sequence). CDR3 size: 15 residues. The CDR3 region has the DNA TGTGCCACCAGCAGATCCCCGGGACTAACCTCCCTGCAGTACTTC. This sequence encodes CATSRSPGLTSLQYF.

The genes are TRBV27 and TRBJ2-1, with D possibly being TRBD1 or TRBD2 (6 bases each). The CDR3 sequence is 16 residues long. CDR1 is MNHEY, CDR2 SMNVEV, per germline (reference sequence). Trimming left V 6 bases short and J 7 bases short, with 22 bases between. CDR3 sequence: CASSSIGGLRGNEQFF. CDR3 DNA sequence: TGTGCCAGCAGCTCCATTGGGGGGCTACGGGGAAATGAGCAGTTCTTC.

This chain uses TRBV24-1 with TRBJ2-2; 10 nucleotides align to TRBD2. Germline V gives CDR1 KGHDR, CDR2 SFDVKD. This CDR3 has 16 amino acids. The trim removed 4 bases at V and 2 bases at J, leaving 3 bases unmatched. This CDR3 reads CATSDSGRANTGELFF. The CDR3 bases are TGTGCCACCAGTGACAGCGGGAGGGCCAACACCGGGGAGCTGTTTTTT.

The rearrangement links TRBV15 to TRBJ2-2; maybe TRBD2 (6 bases). The germline V gene encodes CDR1 LNHNV and CDR2 YYDKDF (reference sequence). The CDR3 runs to 13 residues. Trimming removed 8 bases at V and 5 bases at J, with 12 bases between. CDR3 in amino acids: CATEAGGTGELFF. The CDR3 coding sequence is TGTGCCACCGAGGCTGGGGGGACCGGGGAGCTGTTTTTT.

This clonotype was detected many times. The chain carries TRBV7-2 and TRBJ1-5, with D unclear. CDR3 length equals 15 residues. Germline V gene lookup returns CDR1 SGHTA and CDR2 FQGNSA. V was pared by 4 bases and J by 2 bases, with 12 bases between. CDR3 region: CASSSRSGGNQPQHF. Written as DNA, the CDR3 is TGTGCCAGCAGCTCCAGGAGTGGGGGCAATCAGCCCCAGCATTTT.

This clonotype was observed a few times. J is TRBJ2-5 and V is TRBV5-6; tentatively, D is TRBD2 (5 bases). Deletions cut 7 bases from V and 5 bases from J, with 12 bases between. The CDR3 totals 12 residues. Germline assignment: CDR1 SGHDT and CDR2 YYEEEE. CDR3 sequence: CASQRWRETQYF. DNA of the CDR3: TGTGCCAGCCAGAGGTGGAGGGAGACCCAGTACTTC.

A single count supports this clonotype. The V call is TRBV19, the J call TRBJ1-2, with a weak D call TRBD1 (5 bases). There are 15 residues in the CDR3. The germline CDR1 and CDR2 sequences are LNHDA and SQIVND (reference sequence). V lost 4 bases and J 4 bases, leaving 16 bases between the germline ends. In DNA, the CDR3 is TGTGCCAGTAGTACCGGCCTGGGGCAGGCCTATGGCTACACCTTC. It translates to CASSTGLGQAYGYTF.

The chain joins TRBV28 to TRBJ1-1; 8 positions agree with TRBD1. V shed 3 bases and J 8 bases; nucleotides not matched to a gene: 8. CDR1 MDHEN and CDR2 SYDVKM come from the germline V gene. The CDR3 sequence is 14 residues long. CDR3 residues: CASSFAGTGLEAFF. The CDR3 DNA reads TGTGCCAGCAGTTTTGCCGGGACAGGCCTAGAAGCTTTCTTT.

The V and J genes are TRBV7-9 and TRBJ2-3; D might be TRBD1 (6 bases). The CDR3 extends over 14 amino acids. Trimming left V 5 bases short and J 4 bases short, with 13 bases between. Per germline, CDR1 SEHNR and CDR2 FQNEAQ (reference sequence). The CDR3 reads CASSLLRTADTQYF. The CDR3 coding sequence is TGTGCCAGCAGCCTCCTAAGGACAGCAGATACGCAGTATTTT.

This clonotype occurred many times. This chain joins TRBV3-1 and TRBJ2-1; D possibly matches TRBD1 or TRBD2 (5 bases each). Germline lookup yields CDR1 LGHDT and CDR2 YNNKEL (reference sequence). The CDR3 covers 17 residues. Trimming removed 2 bases from V and 8 bases from J, with 22 bases in between. CDR3 sequence reads: CASSQSPGASGGYEQFF. CDR3 DNA: TGTGCCAGCAGCCAATCACCTGGGGCCTCCGGAGGCTATGAGCAGTTCTTC.

The chain uses TRBV6-1 and TRBJ1-1; D gene uncertain. Trimming removed 7 bases at V and 2 bases at J, with 11 bases between. The germline V gene has CDR1 MNHNS and CDR2 SASEGT. This CDR3 is 13 amino acids long. Here the CDR3 reads CASIRRGNTEAFF. The CDR3 DNA reads as TGTGCCAGCATCCGCCGGGGTAACACTGAAGCTTTCTTT.

A few counts support this clonotype. This rearrangement joins TRBV20-1 to TRBJ2-7; D could derive from TRBD1 or TRBD2 (6 bases each). The V gene's germline CDR1 is DFQATT and CDR2 SNEGSKA (reference sequence). The CDR3 is made up of 16 amino acids. V was pared by 1 base and J by 0 bases, with 16 bases between. The CDR3 region is CSARGGATGPSYEQYF. The CDR3 bases are TGCAGTGCTAGAGGGGGGGCTACGGGACCCTCCTACGAGCAGTACTTC.

This clonotype showed up just a few times. The chain is built from TRBV27 and TRBJ2-3; D gene ambiguous. CDR3 length: 15 amino acids. Germline V gene lookup returns CDR1 MNHEY and CDR2 SMNVEV (reference sequence). Trimming left V 5 bases short and J 3 bases short, with 15 bases between. The CDR3 loop is CASSGRKSRTDTQYF. The CDR3, as DNA: TGTGCCAGCAGTGGGCGGAAGTCAAGGACAGATACGCAGTATTTT.

The genes are TRBV19 and TRBJ1-5; 8 nucleotides match TRBD1. CDR3 length: 17 residues. Per the germline V gene, CDR1 is LNHDA and CDR2 is SQIVND (reference sequence). J was trimmed by 7 bases and V by 1 base; bases with no gene match: 12. The CDR3 sequence is CASSIVVPGQAYQPQHF. CDR3 coding DNA: TGTGCCAGTAGTATAGTGGTTCCGGGACAGGCCTACCAGCCCCAGCATTTT. The full variable domain, rest sourced from reference TRBV19 and TRBJ1-5, is DGGITQSPKYLFRKEGQNVTLSCEQNLNHDAMYWYRQDPGQGLRLIYYSQIVNDFQKGDIAEGYSVSREKKESFPLTVTSAQKNPTAFYLCASSIVVPGQAYQPQHFGDGTRLSIL.

This clonotype was counted between two and nine times. The chain couples TRBV4-1 to TRBJ2-2; D tentatively fits TRBD1 or TRBD2 (5 bases each). V was pared by 4 bases and J by 6 bases, with 15 bases between. Per germline, CDR1 MGHRA and CDR2 YSYEKL. The CDR3 consists of 15 residues. The CDR3 DNA follows: TGCGCCAGCAGCCTCCGGGACGGAGTGTCCGGGGAGCTGTTTTTT. This codes for CASSLRDGVSGELFF.

The rearrangement joins TRBV7-9 to TRBJ2-5; D is unclear. V gave up 0 bases and J gave up 6 bases, with 8 bases separating them. Germline V gives CDR1 SEHNR, CDR2 FQNEAQ (reference sequence). This CDR3 contains 13 residues. The CDR3 reads CASSLALTQTQYF. CDR3 DNA: TGTGCCAGCAGCTTAGCCCTTACACAGACCCAGTACTTC. Full variable domain (outside the CDR3, taken from reference TRBV7-9 and TRBJ2-5): DTGVSQNPRHKITKRGQNVTFRCDPISEHNRLYWYRQTLGQGPEFLTYFQNEAQLEKSRLLSDRFSAERPKGSFSTLEIQRTEQGDSAMYLCASSLALTQTQYFGPGTRLLVL.